Following are 20 T cell receptor beta chains from one sample sequenced in a study of shared clonotypes between healthy human individuals. TCRdb's table, derived via immunoSEQ multiplex PCR, lists solely in-frame clones and lacks some. This sample yields more than 2,000,000 clones, of which over 85% are seen a single time; around 0.4% belongs to the top ten. The sample consisted of naive CD4+ T cells from PBMCs. Subset noted: CD45RA+ positively selected. The receptors originated from a man aged 18 to 30 in good health. Some clones in this sample may be carry-over from other donors' samples.

Comments on this clone: Compared with germline, one end of the junction differs, possibly owing to a read error. The chain joins TRBV2 to TRBJ2-1; D is unresolved. Germline assignment: CDR1 SNHLY and CDR2 FYNNEI. The CDR3 is 12 residues long. CDR3 in DNA: TGTGCCAGCAGGGAAGGCGGAAATGAGCAGTTCTTC. The encoded protein is CASREGGNEQFF.

The chain links TRBV6-4 to TRBJ1-1, with 8 bases aligning to TRBD1. The CDR3 has 13 residues. Per germline, CDR1 MRHNA and CDR2 SNTAGT. V trimming: 3 bases; J trimming: 7 bases; junction bases outside the gene matches: 4. The CDR3 DNA sequence: TGTGCCAGCAGTGAAGAACAGGGGGGTGAAGCTTTCTTT. Encoded protein: CASSEEQGGEAFF.

V and J are TRBV7-9 and TRBJ2-7; TRBD2 is a possible D gene (6 bases). The V end was cut by 5 bases, the J end by 0 bases, with 14 bases between. Germline-derived CDR1 and CDR2 are SEHNR and FQNEAQ (reference sequence). The length of the CDR3 is 15 residues. Here the CDR3 DNA reads TGTGCCAGCAGCCCATTGGAGGGCGTCTCCTACGAGCAGTACTTC. Its protein product is CASSPLEGVSYEQYF.

The rearrangement joins TRBV29-1 to TRBJ1-1; 7 nucleotides align to TRBD1. In germline, CDR1 is SQVTM, CDR2 ANQGSEA. The length of the CDR3 is 13 residues. The junction had 2 bases not matched to a gene; V was cut back by 4 bases and J by 0 bases. Here the CDR3 reads CSVGDRLNTEAFF. CDR3 nucleotide sequence: TGCAGCGTTGGGGACAGACTGAACACTGAAGCTTTCTTT. Full variable domain (missing parts from reference TRBV29-1 and TRBJ1-1): SAVISQKPSRDICQRGTSLTIQCQVDSQVTMMFWYRQQPGQSLTLIATANQGSEATYESGFVIDKFPISRPNLTFSTLTVSNMSPEDSSIYLCSVGDRLNTEAFFGQGTRLTVV.

Here the CDR3 reads CASMGQLNTEAFF. CDR3 in DNA: TGCGCCAGCATGGGACAGCTGAACACTGAAGCTTTCTTT. The V call is TRBV10-1, the J call TRBJ1-1; 7 nucleotides match TRBD1. From germline, CDR1 is WNHNN and CDR2 SYGVQD (reference sequence). J gave up 0 bases and V 7 bases, and 2 bases lay outside the gene matches. This CDR3 comprises 13 residues.

The V gene is TRBV9, the J gene TRBJ2-7; 7 positions agree with TRBD2. This CDR3 has 15 amino acids. J was trimmed by 3 bases and V by 0 bases; bases with no gene match: 6. Germline assignment: CDR1 SGDLS and CDR2 YYNGEE. The CDR3 reads CASSVAGGADYEQYF. CDR3 DNA sequence: TGTGCCAGCAGCGTAGCGGGGGGAGCAGACTACGAGCAGTACTTC.

The J gene is TRBJ2-7, the V gene TRBV29-1; TRBD1 matches at 8 bases. The V and J ends lost 1 base and 7 bases, in that order; junction bases with no gene match: 6. Germline assignment: CDR1 SQVTM and CDR2 ANQGSEA. The CDR3 is 13 amino acids. The CDR3 sequence: CSVEGDRSREQYF. CDR3 sequence (DNA): TGCAGCGTTGAAGGGGACAGGTCGAGAGAGCAGTACTTC.

The chain employs TRBV21-1 and TRBJ2-7; whether TRBD2, the table's D call, matches the DNA was not checked. TRBV21-1 is an annotated pseudogene. This CDR3 is built from 16 residues. CDR3 sequence: CASSKGRSGRANEQYF. In DNA, the CDR3 is TGTGCCAGCAGCAAAGGACGAAGCGGGAGGGCAAACGAGCAGTACTTC.

The chain is built from TRBV25-1 and TRBJ2-1; 12 nucleotides align to TRBD1. CDR1 and CDR2 (germline): MGHDK, SYGVNS. Trimming removed 3 bases from V and 8 bases from J; junction bases left unmatched: 8. The CDR3 consists of 16 residues. CDR3 sequence reads: CASSDPEGQGADEQFF. The CDR3 DNA reads TGTGCCAGCAGTGACCCCGAGGGACAGGGGGCCGATGAGCAGTTCTTC.

This clone was picked up one time. The CDR3 coding sequence is TGTGCCAGCAGCCTGGGTCAGACCGCCGGGGAGCTGTTTTTT. It is translated as CASSLGQTAGELFF. V usage is TRBV11-3 and J usage is TRBJ2-2; the D is unclear. This CDR3 spans 14 amino acids. V shed 5 bases and J shed 6 bases, with 13 bases lying between them. From germline, CDR1 is SGHNT and CDR2 YENEEA.

The rearrangement joins TRBV2 to TRBJ1-5; TRBD1 matches at 11 bases. In germline, CDR1 is SNHLY, CDR2 FYNNEI. The CDR3 has 15 residues. The ends lost 4 bases at V and 6 bases at J; junction bases unmatched: 5. The chain's CDR3 is CASSGTGGEGQPQHF. CDR3 nucleotides: TGTGCCAGCAGTGGGACAGGGGGCGAGGGTCAGCCCCAGCATTTT.

On this clone: Other nucleotide sequences in the sample specify the same CDR3. The chain couples TRBV6-5 to TRBJ1-2; D is unresolved. Deletions cut 2 bases from V and 4 bases from J, with 8 bases between. The germline gives CDR1 MNHEY, CDR2 SVGAGI. The CDR3 is 13 amino acids. The CDR3 sequence: CASSYGASYGYTF. CDR3 nucleotide sequence: TGTGCCAGCAGTTACGGAGCCTCCTATGGCTACACCTTC.

The J gene is TRBJ2-5, the V gene TRBV5-1, with D hard to call. The length of the CDR3 is 15 residues. Trimming pared 0 bases from V and 2 bases from J, leaving 11 bases between. CDR1 and CDR2 from the germline V gene are SGHRS and YFSETQ. The CDR3 here is CASSLGPGSQETQYF. CDR3 DNA sequence: TGCGCCAGCAGCTTGGGCCCCGGCAGTCAAGAGACCCAGTACTTC.

This clone appeared a few times. The chain joins TRBV18 to TRBJ2-1, with TRBD2 identical over 13 bases. The CDR3 loop spans 15 amino acids. Looked up from germline, CDR1 is KGHSH and CDR2 is LQKENI. Germline trimming cut 5 bases from V and 7 bases from J; bases unmatched to any gene: 5. The CDR3 nucleotides are TGTGCCAGCTCAAAGGGACTAGCGGGATTAAATGAGCAGTTCTTC. This codes for CASSKGLAGLNEQFF.

The chain carries TRBV18 and TRBJ2-5; 10 bases align to TRBD1. The CDR3 loop spans 14 amino acids. Germline CDR1 is KGHSH and CDR2 is LQKENI. Germline trimming cut 6 bases from V and 2 bases from J; bases unmatched to any gene: 3. CDR3 nucleotides: TGTGCCAGCTCCGGGACAGGGGTGCAAGAGACCCAGTACTTC. Its translation is CASSGTGVQETQYF.

V and J are TRBV29-1 and TRBJ2-1, with D unresolved. The CDR3 is 8 residues long. Trimming shortened V by 8 bases and J by 14 bases, and 10 bases separated the two germline ends. The germline CDR1 and CDR2 sequences are SQVTM and ANQGSEA. As DNA, the CDR3 is TGCAGCACGGACCGGAAGTTCTTC. Protein product: CSTDRKFF.

The chain combines TRBV19 with TRBJ2-7; no definite D call. The CDR3 consists of 15 residues. Germline V gives CDR1 LNHDA, CDR2 SQIVND (reference sequence). V was trimmed by 5 bases and J by 4 bases, leaving 18 bases between them. CDR3 protein: CASSARSPPPYEQYF. CDR3 DNA: TGTGCCAGTAGTGCCCGGTCCCCCCCTCCATACGAGCAGTACTTC.

As concerns this clone: This sample includes further DNA sequences coding for the same CDR3. The chain recombines TRBV28 with TRBJ2-3, with 7 nucleotides matching TRBD1. Germline lookup yields CDR1 MDHEN and CDR2 SYDVKM. V trimming: 6 bases; J trimming: 0 bases; junction bases outside the gene matches: 6. CDR3 length equals 15 residues. CDR3 region: CASSSGQVSTDTQYF. In DNA form, the CDR3 reads TGTGCCAGCAGCTCCGGACAGGTCAGCACAGATACGCAGTATTTT.

The V gene is TRBV10-3, the J gene TRBJ2-7; no clear D. The V end lost 3 bases, the J end lost 4 bases, and 16 bases lay between the germline ends. The germline gives CDR1 ENHRY, CDR2 SYGVKD. This CDR3 has 15 amino acids. CDR3 sequence reads: CAISDKFRDSYEQYF. CDR3 nucleotide sequence: TGTGCCATCAGTGATAAATTCAGAGATTCATACGAGCAGTACTTC.

The chain has TRBV6-5 and TRBJ2-7; weak D call: TRBD1 (6 bases). The CDR3 contains 12 residues. CDR1 and CDR2 (germline): MNHEY, SVGAGI. The V gene lost 5 bases and the J gene lost 6 bases, with 11 bases spanning the gap. The CDR3 DNA follows: TGTGCCAGCAGTCGTCAACAGGGCGAGCAGTACTTC. Protein: CASSRQQGEQYF.